This section outlines one T cell receptor (beta chain) sequence together with its context. These data come from a study of blood T cells in healthy people across ages. A second PCR of about 7 to 12 cycles used a sample-barcoded 5' primer and a J-beta primer mix. TCRdb ran MiXCR on the 5' RACE reads and lists one entry per CDR3 protein. The repertoire holds roughly 1,800,000 distinct CDR3 sequences, about 49% seen once, with approximately 2.1% in the top ten. This CDR3 spans 12 amino acids. V lost 4 bases to trimming and J lost 11 bases; unmatched junction nucleotides: 5. The germline gives CDR1 MDHEN, CDR2 SYDVKM.

The chain employs TRBV28 and TRBJ2-5; TRBD1 agrees at 9 bases. Sequencing was performed on blood. This receptor was identified in a woman in her thirties or forties in good health. The CDR3: CASSSTGTGQYF. The CDR3 bases are TGTGCCAGCAGTTCTACCGGGACAGGGCAGTACTTC. Drawing the rest from reference TRBV28 and TRBJ2-5, the complete variable domain is DVKVTQSSRYLVKRTGEKVFLECVQDMDHENMFWYRQDPGLGLRLIYFSYDVKMKEKGDIPEGYSVSREKKERFSLILESASTNQTSMYLCASSSTGTGQYFGPGTRLLVL.